Described below is a single T cell receptor beta chain sequence and its context. Its target is not known. This entry comes from a study of vaccination and CD4 T cells after COVID-19. As for the study in general: A median of roughly 72 days (range 14 to 241) separated dose two from the taking of post-vaccine samples.

Sequencing of DNA taken from cultured CD4+ T cells relied on the Oncomine TCR Beta short-read assay. TCRdb recomputed calls from the PCR reads with MiXCR, one row per CDR3 protein. The sample has approximately 13,000 distinct CDR3 sequences; around a third are singletons. Treatment indicated: 10-day PBMC culture with coronavirus spike peptide pools or control peptides (ViraFEST assay). CDR3 length: 14 amino acids. CDR1 is MNHNS and CDR2 is SASEGT in the germline V gene. V lost 6 bases and J lost 2, with 14 bases in between. The V and J genes are TRBV6-1 and TRBJ2-7, with D perhaps matching TRBD1 (6 bases). The receptor was isolated from a human donor with COVID-19. The source material was cultured CD4+ T cells from blood. As DNA, the CDR3 is TGTGCCAGCAGGGCAGGGGACGTAACCTACGAGCAGTACTTC. Translated, it gives CASRAGDVTYEQYF.